This T cell receptor (beta chain) was captured by sequencing in a study of post-analysis software for immune sequencing data. Study-wide background: The disease courses spanned relapsing-remitting, secondary progressive and progressive-relapsing forms of multiple sclerosis. Broader study findings: Comparison with controls showed significantly lower normalized Chao1 diversity in multiple sclerosis patients. Samples from a shared batch, those prepared together, strongly co-clustered by F measure. Five TRBV segments, including TRBV5-6, TRBV5-1 and TRBV20-1, were more frequent in patients than controls.

The CDR3 covers 15 residues. V was shortened by 6 bases and J by 5 bases, with 19 bases between the two germline ends. The TCR beta cDNA libraries carried unique molecular identifiers. Each sample of about 0.95 to 11 million input T cells yielded 500,000 or so cDNA molecules, so each molecule approximated one T cell. TCRdb analysed the PCR reads with MiXCR anew, one entry per CDR3 protein. Of 380,000 or so distinct CDR3 sequences in the sample, less than 40% were seen once. This clonotype was recorded a few times. Its target is unknown. Sequencing was performed on blood. This TCR came from a girl aged 5-17 years with multiple sclerosis. The chain links TRBV12-3 or TRBV12-4 to TRBJ2-5, with D possibly matching TRBD1 (6 bases). This CDR3 reads CASSYQGSRRETQYF. DNA of the CDR3: TGTGCCAGCAGCTATCAGGGGTCCCGCCGGGAGACCCAGTACTTC.